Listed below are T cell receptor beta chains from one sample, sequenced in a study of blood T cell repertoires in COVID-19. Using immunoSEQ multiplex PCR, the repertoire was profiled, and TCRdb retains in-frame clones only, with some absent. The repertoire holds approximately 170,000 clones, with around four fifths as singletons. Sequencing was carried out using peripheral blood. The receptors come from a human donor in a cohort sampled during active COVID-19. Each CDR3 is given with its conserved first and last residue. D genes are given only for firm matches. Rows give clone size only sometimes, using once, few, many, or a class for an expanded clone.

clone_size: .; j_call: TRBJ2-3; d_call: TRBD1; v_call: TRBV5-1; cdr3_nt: TGCGCCAGCAGCATAGGACAGGACACAGATACGCAGTATTTT; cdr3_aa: CASSIGQDTDTQYF
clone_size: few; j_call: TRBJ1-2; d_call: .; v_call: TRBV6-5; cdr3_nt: TGTGCCAGCAGTTCGAGTGGGCGTCTTTCGGATGGCTACACCTTC; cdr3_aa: CASSSSGRLSDGYTF
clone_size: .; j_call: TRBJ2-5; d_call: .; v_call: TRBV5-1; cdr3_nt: TGCGCCAGCAGCCATGACAGCTCAGAGACCCAGTACTTC; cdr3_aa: CASSHDSSETQYF
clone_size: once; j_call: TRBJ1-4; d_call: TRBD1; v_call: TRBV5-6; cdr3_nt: TGTGCCAGCAGCGGTACAGGGGCAGGCGAAAAACTGTTTTTT; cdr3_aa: CASSGTGAGEKLFF
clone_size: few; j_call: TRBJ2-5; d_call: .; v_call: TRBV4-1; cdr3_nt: TGCGCCAGCAGCCAAGTGGAGGGGACCCAAGAGACCCAGTACTTC; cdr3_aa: CASSQVEGTQETQYF
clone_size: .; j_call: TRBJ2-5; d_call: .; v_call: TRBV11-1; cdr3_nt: TGTGCCAGCAGCCCACGGACAGACCGAGAGACCCAGTACTTC; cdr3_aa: CASSPRTDRETQYF
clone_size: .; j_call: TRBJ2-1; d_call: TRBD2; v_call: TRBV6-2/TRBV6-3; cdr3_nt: TGTGCCAGCAGTTTTCTCTTTGTGACTAGCGGGAGGCTCTACAATGAGCAGTTCTTC; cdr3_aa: CASSFLFVTSGRLYNEQFF
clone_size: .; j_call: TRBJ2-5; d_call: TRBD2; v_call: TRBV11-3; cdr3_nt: TGTGCCAGCAGCCCGGGACTAGCGGGAGTGTGGGAGACCCAGTACTTC; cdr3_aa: CASSPGLAGVWETQYF
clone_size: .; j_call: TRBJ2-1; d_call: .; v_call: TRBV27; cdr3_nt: TGTGCCAGCAGTCGGGACTCCTACAATGAACAGTTCTTC; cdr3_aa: CASSRDSYNEQFF
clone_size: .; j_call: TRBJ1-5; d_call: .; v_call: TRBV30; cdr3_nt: TGTGCCTGGAGGGGGGGATGGAATCAGCCCCAGCATTTT; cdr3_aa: CAWRGGWNQPQHF
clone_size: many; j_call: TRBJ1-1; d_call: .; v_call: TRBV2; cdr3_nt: TGTGCCAGCAGTGAGGGGGGTATTGAAGCTTTCTTT; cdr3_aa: CASSEGGIEAFF
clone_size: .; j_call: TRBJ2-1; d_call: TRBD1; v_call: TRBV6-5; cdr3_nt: TGTGCCAGCACTCACCTCGGACAGGGTAATGAGCAGTTCTTC; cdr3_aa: CASTHLGQGNEQFF
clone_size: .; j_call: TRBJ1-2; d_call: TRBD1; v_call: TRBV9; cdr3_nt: TGTGCCAGCAGCCCGGACAGGTCGATCTATGGCTACACCTTC; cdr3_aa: CASSPDRSIYGYTF
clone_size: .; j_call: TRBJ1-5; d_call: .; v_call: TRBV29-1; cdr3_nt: TGCAGCACCCGGCGGGGTAGCAATCAGCCCCAGCATTTT; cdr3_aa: CSTRRGSNQPQHF
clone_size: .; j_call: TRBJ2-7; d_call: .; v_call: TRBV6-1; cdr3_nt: TGTGCCAGCAGTGAAGCTATTCCCTACGAGCAGTACTTC; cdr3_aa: CASSEAIPYEQYF
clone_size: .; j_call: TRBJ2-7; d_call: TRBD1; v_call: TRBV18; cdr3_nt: TGTGCCAGCTCACCGAGACAGGGATGGAAGGGCTACGAGCAGTACTTC; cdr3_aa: CASSPRQGWKGYEQYF
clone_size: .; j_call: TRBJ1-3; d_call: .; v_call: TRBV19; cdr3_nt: TGTGCCAGTAGCACGACAGTGAGCTCTGGAAACACCATATATTTT; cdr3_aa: CASSTTVSSGNTIYF
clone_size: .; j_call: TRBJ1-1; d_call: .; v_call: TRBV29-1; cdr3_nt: TGCAGCGTTGACCCCTGGGTCGGGAGCCCCTCTGAAGCTTTCTTT; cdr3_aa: CSVDPWVGSPSEAFF
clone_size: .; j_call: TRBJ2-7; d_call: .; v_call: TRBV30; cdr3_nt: TGTGCCTGGGATAGGGGAGGAGGTATCTACGAGCAGTACTTC; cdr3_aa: CAWDRGGGIYEQYF
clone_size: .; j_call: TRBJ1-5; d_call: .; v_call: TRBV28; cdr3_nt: TGTGCCAGCAGTCACCAGATAGGGGCGGGCCGAACAGGGCAGCCCCAGCATTTT; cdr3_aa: CASSHQIGAGRTGQPQHF
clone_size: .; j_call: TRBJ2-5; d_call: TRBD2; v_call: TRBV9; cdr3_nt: TGTGCCAGCAGCGTAGATGGGCCTAGCGGGACGAAAGAGACCCAGTACTTC; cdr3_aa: CASSVDGPSGTKETQYF
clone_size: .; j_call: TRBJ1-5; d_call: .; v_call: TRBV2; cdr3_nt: TGTGCCAGCCAAGACACAAATCAGCCCCAGCATTTT; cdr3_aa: CASQDTNQPQHF
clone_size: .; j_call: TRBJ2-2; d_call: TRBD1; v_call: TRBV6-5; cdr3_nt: TGTGCCAGCAACGACAGGGGGCTGGGGGCCGGGGAGCTGTTTTTT; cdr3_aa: CASNDRGLGAGELFF
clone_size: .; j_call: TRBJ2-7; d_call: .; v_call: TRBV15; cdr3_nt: TGTGCCACCAGCAGGGCCCGGGACTCGGGGCGGTACTTC; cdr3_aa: CATSRARDSGRYF
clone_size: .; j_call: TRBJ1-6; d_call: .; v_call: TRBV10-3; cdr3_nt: TGTGCCACCATGGAGGGTAATTCACCCCTCCACTTT; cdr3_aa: CATMEGNSPLHF
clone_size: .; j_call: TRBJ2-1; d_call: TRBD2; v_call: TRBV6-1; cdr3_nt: TGTGCCAGCAGTGAACTAGCGGGAATGATAAATGAGCAGTTCTTC; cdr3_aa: CASSELAGMINEQFF
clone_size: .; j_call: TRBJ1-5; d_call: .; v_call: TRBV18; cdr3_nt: TGTGCCAGCTCATTACAGGGTCAGAATCAGCCCCAGCATTTT; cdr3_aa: CASSLQGQNQPQHF
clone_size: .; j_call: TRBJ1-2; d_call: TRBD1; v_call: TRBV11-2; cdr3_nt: TGTGCCAGCACAAGGACAGGGGGCTTCATTAACTATGGCTACACCTTC; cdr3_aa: CASTRTGGFINYGYTF
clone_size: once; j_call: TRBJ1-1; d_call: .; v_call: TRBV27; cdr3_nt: TGTGCCAGCGGACTTGCGGGGGCTGAAGCTTTCTTT; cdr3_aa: CASGLAGAEAFF
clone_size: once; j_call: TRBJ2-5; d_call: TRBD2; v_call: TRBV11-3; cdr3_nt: TGTGCCAGCAGCTCCGGGGCGGGGGGAGGCCAAGAGACCCAGTACTTC; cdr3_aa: CASSSGAGGGQETQYF
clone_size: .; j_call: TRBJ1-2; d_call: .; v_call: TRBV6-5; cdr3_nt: TGTGCCAGCAGCGCGACAGCATCGTATGGCTACACCTTC; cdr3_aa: CASSATASYGYTF
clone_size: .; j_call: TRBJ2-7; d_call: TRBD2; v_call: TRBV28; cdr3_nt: TGTGCCAGCAGTGAAGGGACTAGCGGGGTCTACGAGCAGTACTTC; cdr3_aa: CASSEGTSGVYEQYF
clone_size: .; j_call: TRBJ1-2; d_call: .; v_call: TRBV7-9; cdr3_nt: TGTGCCAGCAGCTTAGAAGGTCAGGGTAACTATGGCTACACCTTC; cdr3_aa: CASSLEGQGNYGYTF